This T cell receptor beta chain was sequenced in a study of PD-1 blockade in classical Hodgkin lymphoma. Study conclusions and caveats: CD4+ TCR diversity, unlike CD8+, climbed significantly by C4D1.

The sample's time point: cycle 4 day 1 (C4D1), after more than five weeks of nivolumab. Every patient experienced relapse after autologous stem cell transplantation, and brentuximab vedotin exposure varied. Magnetic negative selection was used to purify CD4+ T cells from PBMCs that had been thawed. To note about this clone: The antigen is unknown.

Assay: immunoSEQ multiplex PCR; the TCRdb copy retains only in-frame clones and omits some. Altogether 25,000 to 30,000 clones are present, around 85% being singletons, with the ten largest covering 0.57%. This clonotype was obtained from a human donor with classical Hodgkin lymphoma. The sample here was CD4+ T cells from blood, taken before the fourth cycle of nivolumab.

The CDR3 nucleotides are TGTGCCAGCAGCACCTGGGGAGGCTACACCTTC. This gives the protein CASSTWGGYTF. The chain has TRBV9 and TRBJ1-2; D uncertain. V was shortened by 4 bases and J by 8 bases, with 9 bases between the two germline ends. Germline loops: CDR1 SGDLS, CDR2 YYNGEE. This CDR3 spans 11 amino acids.